The 9 T cell receptor beta chains below all came from one sample that was sequenced in a study of T cell changes during pregnancy in multiple sclerosis (dated by TCRdb to about 2019). The library was obtained by the immunoSEQ multiplex PCR assay. TCRdb mirrors the immuneACCESS table, restricted to in-frame sequences. Some clones are absent from its copies; in checked studies, under half trace to an unresolved V gene, and the reason for the others is unknown. The sample includes tens of thousands of clones, with 93% observed a single time. 0.5% to 0.75% of the sample is held by the ten biggest clonotypes. Specimen: CD4+ T cells from peripheral blood mononuclear cells, collected in the third trimester of pregnancy. These receptors originate from a female donor with multiple sclerosis, enrolled in a pregnancy study.

This clone turned up a few times. The chain uses TRBV2 and TRBJ1-3; tentatively, D is TRBD1 (5 bases). The CDR3 contains 15 residues. V was pared by 7 bases and J by 0 bases, with 13 bases between. Germline CDR1 and CDR2: SNHLY and FYNNEI. DNA for the CDR3: TGTGCCAGCACGGGGGGGAGTATCTCTGGAAACACCATATATTTT. Encoded protein: CASTGGSISGNTIYF.

The chain couples TRBV14 to TRBJ1-2; 8 nucleotides agree with TRBD1. Germline loops: CDR1 SGHDN, CDR2 FVKESK. The trim removed 5 bases at V and 7 bases at J, leaving 12 bases unmatched. CDR3 length: 15 residues. The CDR3 DNA is TGTGCCAGCAGCTTCAAGCCGACAGGGGAGGGTGGCTACACCTTC. Translation: CASSFKPTGEGGYTF.

The chain recombines TRBV18 with TRBJ1-5, with 7 bases lining up with TRBD1. V shed 1 base, J shed 4 bases, and the junction held 1 base outside the gene matches. The germline gives CDR1 KGHSH, CDR2 LQKENI. This CDR3 has 14 amino acids. The CDR3 region is CASSPQGANQPQHF. For the CDR3, the DNA is TGTGCCAGCTCACCACAGGGGGCTAATCAGCCCCAGCATTTT.

The chain is built from TRBV19 and TRBJ2-3, with 7 bases fitting TRBD1. V lost 11 bases and J lost 3; bases outside the gene matches: 11. This CDR3 has 14 residues. Per germline, CDR1 LNHDA and CDR2 SQIVND (reference sequence). The CDR3 DNA sequence: TGTGCCTCTTCGAACAGGGGCCCTACAGATACGCAGTATTTT. Translated: CASSNRGPTDTQYF. Full variable domain (outside the CDR3, taken from reference TRBV19 and TRBJ2-3): DGGITQSPKYLFRKEGQNVTLSCEQNLNHDAMYWYRQDPGQGLRLIYYSQIVNDFQKGDIAEGYSVSREKKESFPLTVTSAQKNPTAFYLCASSNRGPTDTQYFGPGTRLTVL.

The chain combines TRBV5-1 with TRBJ2-6; D is undetermined. CDR3 length: 16 residues. Trimming took off 1 base at V and 0 bases at J, with 8 bases between the two ends. Germline CDR1 is SGHRS and CDR2 is YFSETQ. The CDR3 nucleotides are TGCGCCAGCAGCTTGTGGCAAAACTCTGGGGCCAACGTCCTGACTTTC. The encoded protein is CASSLWQNSGANVLTF.

The chain has TRBV6-1 and TRBJ2-3; D gene uncertain. This CDR3 contains 12 residues. From germline, CDR1 is MNHNS and CDR2 SASEGT. The V and J ends lost 5 bases and 5 bases respectively, with 8 bases between them. In DNA, the CDR3 is TGTGCCAGCAGTAAACTCGAAGATACGCAGTATTTT. Translated: CASSKLEDTQYF.

The gene calls are TRBV5-5 and TRBJ1-2; D is perhaps TRBD1 (6 bases). Germline assignment: CDR1 SGHKS and CDR2 YYEKEE (reference sequence). The CDR3 runs to 14 residues. V lost 0 bases, J lost 8 bases, and 14 bases lay in between. CDR3 protein: CASSLVRGAQGYTF. As DNA, the CDR3 is TGTGCCAGCAGCTTGGTACGGGGGGCTCAAGGCTACACCTTC.

The table lists this clone with a count of one. The chain combines TRBV19 with TRBJ2-7; 9 nucleotides line up with TRBD1. Germline V gives CDR1 LNHDA, CDR2 SQIVND (reference sequence). This CDR3 contains 16 residues. V lost 2 bases, J lost 1 base, and 6 bases stayed unmatched. CDR3 DNA: TGTGCCAGTAGTATACGTGGCGGACAGGGGTCCTACGAGCAGTACTTC. This gives the protein CASSIRGGQGSYEQYF.

This sequence joins TRBV11-2 and TRBJ1-1; 7 nucleotides match TRBD1. The CDR3 spans 15 residues. After removal of 5 bases from V and 12 bases from J, the junction contained 18 bases not matched to a gene. CDR1 SGHAT and CDR2 FQNNGV come from the germline V gene. CDR3 DNA sequence: TGTGCCAGCAGCCCTACCCTCGACAGGGTAGGGGTAACTTTCTTT. Amino acid sequence: CASSPTLDRVGVTFF.